One TCR beta chain is described in this entry. The record originates from a study of blood T cell repertoires in COVID-19. Study details: Some COVID-19 samples were acute and others convalescent; all came from the United States, Italy and Spain. The analysed material was cDNA or gDNA that came from T cells, B-cell-depleted T cells, or PBMCs.

Germline V CDR1 and CDR2: SEHNR, FQNEAQ (reference sequence). This CDR3 is 15 amino acids long. V shed 1 base and J shed 5 bases, with 12 bases lying between them. In the original workflow: Amplified reference gene primers provided the basis for estimating nucleated cell counts. Sequenced by immunoSEQ multiplex PCR; TCRdb stores in-frame clones only, minus some. The D gene and trimming were derived from the DNA, and the V and J assignments and clone size from that table. The data contain roughly 250,000 clones, about 87% of them singletons. This chain joins TRBV7-9 and TRBJ1-3; a weak D match, TRBD1 (5 bases). The sequencing sample was made of peripheral blood. This clonotype originated in a woman aged 40 to 50 with acute or convalescent COVID-19. The CDR3 DNA sequence: TGTGCCAGCAGCTTAGGGCAGGGTTTACGAAACACCATATATTTT. It yields the protein CASSLGQGLRNTIYF.